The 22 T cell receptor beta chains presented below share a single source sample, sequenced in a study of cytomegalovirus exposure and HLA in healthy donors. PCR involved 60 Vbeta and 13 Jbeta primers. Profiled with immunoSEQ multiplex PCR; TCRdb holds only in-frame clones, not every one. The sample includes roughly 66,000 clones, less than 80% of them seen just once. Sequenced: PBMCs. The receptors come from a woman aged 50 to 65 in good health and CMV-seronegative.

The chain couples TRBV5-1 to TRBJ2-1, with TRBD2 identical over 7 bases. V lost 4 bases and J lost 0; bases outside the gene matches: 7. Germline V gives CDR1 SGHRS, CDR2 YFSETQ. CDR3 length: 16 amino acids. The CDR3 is CASSLLGGSSYNEQFF. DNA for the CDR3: TGCGCCAGCAGCCTCCTGGGGGGGAGCTCCTACAATGAGCAGTTCTTC.

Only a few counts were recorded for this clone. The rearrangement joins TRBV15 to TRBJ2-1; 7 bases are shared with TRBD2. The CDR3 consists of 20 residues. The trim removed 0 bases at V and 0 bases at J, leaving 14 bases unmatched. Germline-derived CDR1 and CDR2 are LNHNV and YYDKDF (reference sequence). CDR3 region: CATSREWGILGEGSYNEQFF. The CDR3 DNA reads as TGTGCCACCAGCAGAGAGTGGGGGATTCTCGGGGAGGGCTCCTACAATGAGCAGTTCTTC.

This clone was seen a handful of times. In nucleotides, the CDR3 is TGTGCCAGCAGCTTCGGGAGCGGGAGGCCCGAGAGGAGTAGGCAGTTCTTC. This encodes CASSFGSGRPERSRQFF. The rearrangement links TRBV11-3 to TRBJ2-1; 9 bases align to TRBD2. V was pared by 3 bases and J by 12 bases, with 18 bases of the junction left unmatched. Per germline, CDR1 SGHNT and CDR2 YENEEA. This CDR3 contains 17 residues. The variable domain in full, completed from reference TRBV11-3 and TRBJ2-1, reads EAGVVQSPRYKIIEKKQPVAFWCNPISGHNTLYWYLQNLGQGPELLIRYENEEAVDDSQLPKDRFSAERLKGVDSTLKIQPAELGDSAVYLCASSFGSGRPERSRQFFGPGTRLTVL.

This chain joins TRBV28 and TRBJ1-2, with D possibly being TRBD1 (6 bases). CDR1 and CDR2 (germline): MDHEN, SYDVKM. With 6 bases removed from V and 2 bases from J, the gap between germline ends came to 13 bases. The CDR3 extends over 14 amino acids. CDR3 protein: CASRKQGSNYGYTF. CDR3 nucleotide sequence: TGTGCCAGCAGAAAACAGGGAAGCAACTATGGCTACACCTTC.

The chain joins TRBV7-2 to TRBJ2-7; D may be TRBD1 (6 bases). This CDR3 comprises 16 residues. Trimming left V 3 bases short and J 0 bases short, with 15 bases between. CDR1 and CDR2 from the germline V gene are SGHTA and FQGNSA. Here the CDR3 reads CASSFAGQPSSYEQYF. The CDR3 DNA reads TGTGCCAGCAGCTTCGCCGGACAGCCCAGCTCCTACGAGCAGTACTTC.

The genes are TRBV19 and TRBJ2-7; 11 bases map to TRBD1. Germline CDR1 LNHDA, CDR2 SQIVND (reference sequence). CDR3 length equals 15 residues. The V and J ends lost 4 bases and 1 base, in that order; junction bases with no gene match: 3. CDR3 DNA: TGTGCCAGTAGTAAGGGACAGGGGGGGTCCTACGAGCAGTACTTC. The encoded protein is CASSKGQGGSYEQYF.

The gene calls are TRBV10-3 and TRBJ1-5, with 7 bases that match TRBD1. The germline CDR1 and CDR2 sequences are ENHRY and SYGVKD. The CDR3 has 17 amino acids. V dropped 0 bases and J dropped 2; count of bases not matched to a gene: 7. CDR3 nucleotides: TGTGCCATCAGTGAGTCAGGAGGGGGCGCGGGCAATCAGCCCCAGCATTTT. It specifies CAISESGGGAGNQPQHF.

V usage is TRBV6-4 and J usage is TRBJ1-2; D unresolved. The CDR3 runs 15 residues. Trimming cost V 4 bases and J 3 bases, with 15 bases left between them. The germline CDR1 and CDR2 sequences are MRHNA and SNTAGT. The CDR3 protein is CASSAGSGGHYGYTF. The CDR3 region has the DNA TGTGCCAGCAGTGCTGGCTCAGGCGGGCACTATGGCTACACCTTC.

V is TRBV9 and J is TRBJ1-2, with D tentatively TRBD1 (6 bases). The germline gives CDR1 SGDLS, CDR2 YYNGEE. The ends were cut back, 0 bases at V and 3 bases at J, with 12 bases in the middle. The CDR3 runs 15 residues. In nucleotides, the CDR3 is TGTGCCAGCAGCGTAGCGCCGGGGGGCTACTATGGCTACACCTTC. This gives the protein CASSVAPGGYYGYTF. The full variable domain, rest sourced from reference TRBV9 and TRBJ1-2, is DSGVTQTPKHLITATGQRVTLRCSPRSGDLSVYWYQQSLDQGLQFLIQYYNGEERAKGNILERFSAQQFPDLHSELNLSSLELGDSALYFCASSVAPGGYYGYTFGSGTRLTVV.

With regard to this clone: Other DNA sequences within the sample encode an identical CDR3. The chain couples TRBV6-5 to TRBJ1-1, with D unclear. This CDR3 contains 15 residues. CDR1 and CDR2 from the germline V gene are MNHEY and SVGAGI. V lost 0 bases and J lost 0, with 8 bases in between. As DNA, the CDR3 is TGTGCCAGCAGTTACTCTGTGAGAATGAACACTGAAGCTTTCTTT. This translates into CASSYSVRMNTEAFF.

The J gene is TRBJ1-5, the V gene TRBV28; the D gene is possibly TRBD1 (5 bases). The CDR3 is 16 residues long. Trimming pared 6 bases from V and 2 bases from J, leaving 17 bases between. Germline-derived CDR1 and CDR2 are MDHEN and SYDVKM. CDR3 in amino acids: CASRRMGLRGNQPQHF. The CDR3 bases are TGTGCCAGCAGGCGAATGGGACTGCGCGGCAATCAGCCCCAGCATTTT.

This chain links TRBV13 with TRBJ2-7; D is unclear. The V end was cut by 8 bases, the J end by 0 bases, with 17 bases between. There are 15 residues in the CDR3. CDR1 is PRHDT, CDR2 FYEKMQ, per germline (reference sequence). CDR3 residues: CASARFIESSYEQYF. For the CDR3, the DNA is TGTGCCAGCGCGCGCTTTATCGAAAGCTCCTACGAGCAGTACTTC.

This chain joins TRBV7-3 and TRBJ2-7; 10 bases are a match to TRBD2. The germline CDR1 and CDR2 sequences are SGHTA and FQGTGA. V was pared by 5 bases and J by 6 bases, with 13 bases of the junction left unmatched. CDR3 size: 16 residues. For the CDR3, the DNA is TGTGCCAGCAGCGCCACCCCTAGCGGGAGTCCCCTCGAGCAGTACTTC. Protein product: CASSATPSGSPLEQYF.

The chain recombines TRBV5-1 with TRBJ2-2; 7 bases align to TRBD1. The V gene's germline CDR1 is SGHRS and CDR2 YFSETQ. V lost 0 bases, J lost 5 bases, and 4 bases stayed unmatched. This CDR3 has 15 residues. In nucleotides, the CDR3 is TGCGCCAGCAGCTTGGTAACAGGGGATACCGGGGAGCTGTTTTTT. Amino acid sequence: CASSLVTGDTGELFF.

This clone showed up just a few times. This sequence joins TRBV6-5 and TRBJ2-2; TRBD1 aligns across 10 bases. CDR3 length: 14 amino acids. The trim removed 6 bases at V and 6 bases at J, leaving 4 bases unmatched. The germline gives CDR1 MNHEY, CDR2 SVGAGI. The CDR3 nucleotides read TGTGCCAGCAGCCGGGGACAGGGGCCCGGGGAGCTGTTTTTT. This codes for CASSRGQGPGELFF.

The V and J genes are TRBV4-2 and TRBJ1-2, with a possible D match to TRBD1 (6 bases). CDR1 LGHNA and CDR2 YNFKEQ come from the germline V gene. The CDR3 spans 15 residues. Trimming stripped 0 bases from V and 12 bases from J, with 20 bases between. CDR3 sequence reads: CASSQDIRRTDANTF. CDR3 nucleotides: TGTGCCAGCAGCCAAGATATAAGGAGGACAGACGCCAACACCTTC.

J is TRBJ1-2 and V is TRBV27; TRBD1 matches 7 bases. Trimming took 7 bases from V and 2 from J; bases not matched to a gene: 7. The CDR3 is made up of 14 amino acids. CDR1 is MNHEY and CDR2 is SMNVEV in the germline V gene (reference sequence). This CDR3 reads CASKPTGTNYGYTF. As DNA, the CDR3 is TGTGCCAGCAAACCGACAGGGACCAACTATGGCTACACCTTC.

The CDR3: CASRDQGVSEQYF. The CDR3 DNA is TGCGCCAGCAGAGATCAGGGTGTCAGCGAGCAGTACTTC. The chain is built from TRBV5-1 and TRBJ2-7; TRBD1 is a possible D gene (5 bases). CDR3 length equals 13 residues. CDR1 is SGHRS, CDR2 YFSETQ, per germline. V was clipped by 5 bases and J by 6 bases, with 15 bases between them.

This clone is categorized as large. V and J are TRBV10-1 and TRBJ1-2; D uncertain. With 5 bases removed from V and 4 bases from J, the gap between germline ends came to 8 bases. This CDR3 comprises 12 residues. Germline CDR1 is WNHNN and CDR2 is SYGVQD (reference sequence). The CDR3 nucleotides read TGCGCCAGCAGTCTGCCAGTCTATGGCTACACCTTC. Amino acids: CASSLPVYGYTF.

In DNA, the CDR3 is TGTGCCAGCAGTTACTCGGGACTAGATTACAATGAGCAGTTCTTC. Amino acid sequence: CASSYSGLDYNEQFF. The chain links TRBV6-6 to TRBJ2-1; 8 bases are shared with TRBD2. Germline CDR1 MNHNY, CDR2 SVGAGI (reference sequence). This CDR3 comprises 15 residues. V dropped 0 bases and J dropped 4; count of bases not matched to a gene: 2.

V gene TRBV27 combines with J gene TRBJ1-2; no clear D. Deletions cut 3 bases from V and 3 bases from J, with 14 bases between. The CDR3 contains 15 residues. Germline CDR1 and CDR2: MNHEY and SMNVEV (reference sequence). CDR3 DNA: TGTGCCAGCAGTTTGGTGGCTTCTGCCCACTATGGCTACACCTTC. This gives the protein CASSLVASAHYGYTF.

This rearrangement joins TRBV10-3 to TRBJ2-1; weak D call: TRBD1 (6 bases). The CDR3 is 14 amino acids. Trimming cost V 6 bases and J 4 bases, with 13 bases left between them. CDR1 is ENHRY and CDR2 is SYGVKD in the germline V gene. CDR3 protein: CAIRRSDRYNEQFF. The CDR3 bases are TGTGCCATCAGAAGAAGCGACAGGTACAATGAGCAGTTCTTC.